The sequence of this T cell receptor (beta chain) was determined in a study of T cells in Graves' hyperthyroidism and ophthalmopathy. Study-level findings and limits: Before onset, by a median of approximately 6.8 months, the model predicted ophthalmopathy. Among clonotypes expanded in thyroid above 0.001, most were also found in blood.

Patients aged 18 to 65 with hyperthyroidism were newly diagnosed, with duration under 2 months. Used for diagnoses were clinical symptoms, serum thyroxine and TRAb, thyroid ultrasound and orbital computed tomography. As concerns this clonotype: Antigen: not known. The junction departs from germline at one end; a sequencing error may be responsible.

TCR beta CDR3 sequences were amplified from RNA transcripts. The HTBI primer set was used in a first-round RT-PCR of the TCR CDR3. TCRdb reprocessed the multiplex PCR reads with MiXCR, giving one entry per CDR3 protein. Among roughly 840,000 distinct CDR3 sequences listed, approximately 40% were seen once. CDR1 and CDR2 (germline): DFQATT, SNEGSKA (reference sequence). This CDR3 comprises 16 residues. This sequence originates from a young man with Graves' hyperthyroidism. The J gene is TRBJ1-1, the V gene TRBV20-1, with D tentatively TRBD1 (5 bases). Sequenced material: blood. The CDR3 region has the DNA TGCAGTGCTAGAGATGCCGAGGGGTTTATGAACACTGAAGGTTTCTTT. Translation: CSARDAEGFMNTEGFF.